This T cell receptor beta chain comes out of a study of blood T cell repertoires in COVID-19. At the level of the study: Samples taken during acute and convalescent COVID-19 were collected in the United States, Italy and Spain. Sample material is recorded as cDNA or gDNA derived from T cells, B-cell-depleted T cells, or PBMCs.

Libraries were prepared by immunoSEQ multiplex PCR; TCRdb keeps only in-frame clonotypes and omits some of them. In the table there are 150,000 to 200,000 clones, more than 90% of which are singletons. V was pared by 3 bases and J by 2 bases, with 14 bases between. The germline CDR1 and CDR2 sequences are LNHDA and SQIVND (reference sequence). The CDR3 consists of 15 residues. This clonotype originated in a man between 60 and 70 years old with active or convalescent COVID-19. This chain joins TRBV19 and TRBJ2-7; perhaps TRBD1 as D (5 bases). Sequenced: peripheral blood. For the CDR3, the DNA is TGTGCCAGTAGTATTTCCCGCAGGGTCACCTACGAGCAGTACTTC. This translates into CASSISRRVTYEQYF.